This entry features one TCR beta chain sequence. The antigen is not known. The sample belongs to a study of T cell responses to AZD1222 COVID-19 vaccine. Study-level results: Only five or six AZD1222 recipients were seropositive at baseline. After the peak T cell response, and only then, were repertoires sampled. Most donors were white British and more were female, and clonal diversity was possibly underestimated.

The CDR3 covers 15 residues. Deletions cut 7 bases from V and 1 base from J, with 11 bases between. Germline V gene lookup returns CDR1 SNHLY and CDR2 FYNNEI. Only in-frame clones appear in the TCRdb table, and some are missing; sequencing was by immunoSEQ multiplex PCR. This sample has 75,000 to 100,000 clones, with roughly 89% found just once. The sample consisted of peripheral blood, taken on day 0 of AZD1222 vaccination. J is TRBJ2-6 and V is TRBV2; unclear D gene. This clonotype was sampled from an adult in good health. CDR3 residues: CASNGGNSGANVLTF. DNA for the CDR3: TGTGCCAGCAACGGCGGAAATTCTGGGGCCAACGTCCTGACTTTC.